A single TCR beta chain is shown here with its context. The data were produced by immunoSEQ multiplex PCR, yet TCRdb's version contains in-frame clones alone and is incomplete. The table shows fewer than 65,000 clones, with 80% to 90% occurring only once. This entry belongs to a study of T cell responses to AZD1222 COVID-19 vaccine. V lost 3 bases and J 9 bases, leaving 18 bases between the germline ends. This CDR3 region has 15 residues. Germline V gene lookup returns CDR1 WSHSY and CDR2 SAAADI. The chain combines TRBV10-2 with TRBJ1-5, with D unresolved. The starting material was peripheral blood, obtained on day 0 of AZD1222 vaccination. This TCR came from an adult in good health. The CDR3 DNA reads TGCGCCAGCAGTGAAAGGCTTTTGCCCCCCGGGCCCCAGCATTTT. Translated, it gives CASSERLLPPGPQHF.